This T cell receptor (beta chain) was captured by sequencing in a study of cytomegalovirus exposure and HLA in healthy donors. PCR used 60 Vbeta primers and 13 Jbeta primers. Repertoires were generated with immunoSEQ multiplex PCR, while TCRdb's copy carries only in-frame clones and drops some. Here the sample spans about 200,000 clones, 70% to 80% being singletons. The V end lost 10 bases, the J end lost 7 bases, and 20 bases lay between the germline ends. CDR1 is LNHDA and CDR2 is SQIVND in the germline V gene (reference sequence). The CDR3 loop spans 15 amino acids. The TCR was taken from a man aged 30 to 39 in good health and CMV-seronegative. The V and J genes are TRBV19 and TRBJ1-6, with D hard to call. The sequencing input was PBMCs. The CDR3 here is CATCLRLDGNSPLHF. The CDR3 DNA reads as TGTGCCACCTGCCTTAGACTGGATGGGAATTCACCCCTCCACTTT.